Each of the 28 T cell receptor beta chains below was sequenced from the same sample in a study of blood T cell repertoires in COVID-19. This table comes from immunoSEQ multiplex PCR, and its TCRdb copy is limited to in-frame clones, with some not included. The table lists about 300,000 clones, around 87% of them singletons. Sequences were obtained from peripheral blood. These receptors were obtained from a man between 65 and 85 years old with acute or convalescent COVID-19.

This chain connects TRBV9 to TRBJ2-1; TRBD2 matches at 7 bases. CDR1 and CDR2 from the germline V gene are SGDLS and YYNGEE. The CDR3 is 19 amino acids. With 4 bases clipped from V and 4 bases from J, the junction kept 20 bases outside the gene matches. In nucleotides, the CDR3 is TGTGCCAGCAGCCCCCTGGGGGATCTAGCGGACCCACCATACAATGAGCAGTTCTTC. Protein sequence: CASSPLGDLADPPYNEQFF.

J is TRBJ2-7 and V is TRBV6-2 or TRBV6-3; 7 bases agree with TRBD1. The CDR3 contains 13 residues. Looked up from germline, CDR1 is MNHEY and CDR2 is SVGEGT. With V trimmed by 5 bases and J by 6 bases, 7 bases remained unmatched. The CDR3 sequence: CASSLHRQGEQYF. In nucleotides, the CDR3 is TGTGCCAGCAGTCTCCATCGACAGGGCGAGCAGTACTTC.

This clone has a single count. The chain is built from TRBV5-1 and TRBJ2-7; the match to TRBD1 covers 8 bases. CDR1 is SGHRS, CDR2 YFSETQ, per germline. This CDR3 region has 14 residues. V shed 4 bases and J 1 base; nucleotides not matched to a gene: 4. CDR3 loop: CASSVQGGSYEQYF. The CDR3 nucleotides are TGCGCCAGCAGCGTACAGGGGGGATCCTACGAGCAGTACTTC.

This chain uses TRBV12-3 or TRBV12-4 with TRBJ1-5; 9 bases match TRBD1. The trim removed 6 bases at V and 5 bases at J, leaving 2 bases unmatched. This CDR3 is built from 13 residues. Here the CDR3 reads CASSRTGDQPQHF. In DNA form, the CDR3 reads TGTGCCAGCAGCCGGACAGGGGATCAGCCCCAGCATTTT.

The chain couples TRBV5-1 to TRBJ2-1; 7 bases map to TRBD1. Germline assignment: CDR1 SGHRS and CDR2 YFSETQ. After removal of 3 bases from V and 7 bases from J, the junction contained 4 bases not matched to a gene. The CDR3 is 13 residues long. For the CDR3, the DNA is TGCGCCAGCAGCTGGCAGGGGGTGAATGAGCAGTTCTTC. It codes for CASSWQGVNEQFF.

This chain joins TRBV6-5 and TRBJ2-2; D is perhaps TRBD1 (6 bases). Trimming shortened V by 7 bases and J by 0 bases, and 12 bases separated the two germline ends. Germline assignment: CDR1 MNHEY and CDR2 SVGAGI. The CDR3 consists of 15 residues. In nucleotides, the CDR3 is TGTGCCAGCATAAGGGCAGGGGCGAACACCGGGGAGCTGTTTTTT. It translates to CASIRAGANTGELFF.

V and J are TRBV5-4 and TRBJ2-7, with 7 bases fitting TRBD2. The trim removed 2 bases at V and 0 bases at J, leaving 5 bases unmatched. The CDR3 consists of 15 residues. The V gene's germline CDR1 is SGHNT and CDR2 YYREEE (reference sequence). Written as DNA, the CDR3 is TGTGCCAGCAGCTTTGGCGGGGGACTCTCCTACGAGCAGTACTTC. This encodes CASSFGGGLSYEQYF.

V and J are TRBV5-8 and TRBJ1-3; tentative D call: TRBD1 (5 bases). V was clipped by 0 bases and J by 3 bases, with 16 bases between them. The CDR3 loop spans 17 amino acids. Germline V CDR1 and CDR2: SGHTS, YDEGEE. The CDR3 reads CASSLDPRGDHGNTIYF. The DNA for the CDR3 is TGTGCCAGCAGCTTGGATCCCCGGGGGGATCATGGAAACACCATATATTTT.

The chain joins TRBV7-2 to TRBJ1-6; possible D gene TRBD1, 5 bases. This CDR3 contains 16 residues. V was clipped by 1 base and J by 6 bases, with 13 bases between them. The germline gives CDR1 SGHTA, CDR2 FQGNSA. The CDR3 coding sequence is TGTGCCAGCAGCTTAGTGGGGGGGGGAGGTAATTCACCCCTCCACTTT. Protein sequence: CASSLVGGGGNSPLHF.

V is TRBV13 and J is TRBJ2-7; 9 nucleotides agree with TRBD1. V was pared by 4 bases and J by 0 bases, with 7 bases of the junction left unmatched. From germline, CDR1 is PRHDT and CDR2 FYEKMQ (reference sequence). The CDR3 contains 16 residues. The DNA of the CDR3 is TGTGCCAGCAGCTGGAGACAGGGGGGACTCTCCTACGAGCAGTACTTC. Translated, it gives CASSWRQGGLSYEQYF.

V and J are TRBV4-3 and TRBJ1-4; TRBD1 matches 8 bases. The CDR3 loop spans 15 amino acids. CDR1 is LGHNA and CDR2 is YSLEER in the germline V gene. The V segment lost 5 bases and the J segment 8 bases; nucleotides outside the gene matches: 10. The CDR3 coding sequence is TGCGCCAGCAGCAACGACAGGGGCGGAGGGGAAAAACTGTTTTTT. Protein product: CASSNDRGGGEKLFF.

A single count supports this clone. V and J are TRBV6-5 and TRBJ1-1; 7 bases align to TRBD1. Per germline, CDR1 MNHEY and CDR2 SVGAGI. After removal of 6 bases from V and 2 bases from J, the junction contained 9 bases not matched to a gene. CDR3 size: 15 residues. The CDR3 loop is CASRPDRVANTEAFF. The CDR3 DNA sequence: TGTGCCAGCAGGCCCGACAGGGTCGCTAACACTGAAGCTTTCTTT.

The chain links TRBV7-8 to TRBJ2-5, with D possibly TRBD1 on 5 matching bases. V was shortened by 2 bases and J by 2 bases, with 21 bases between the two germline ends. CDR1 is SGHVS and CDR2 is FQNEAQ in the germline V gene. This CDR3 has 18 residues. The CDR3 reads CASSLTTFRASSQETQYF. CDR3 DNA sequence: TGTGCCAGCAGCTTAACCACCTTCAGGGCCTCGTCTCAAGAGACCCAGTACTTC.

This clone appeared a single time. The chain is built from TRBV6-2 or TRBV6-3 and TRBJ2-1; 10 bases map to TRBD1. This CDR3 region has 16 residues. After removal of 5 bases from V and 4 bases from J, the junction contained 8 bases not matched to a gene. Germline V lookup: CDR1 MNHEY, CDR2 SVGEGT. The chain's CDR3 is CASSRQGARLYNEQFF. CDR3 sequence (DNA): TGTGCCAGCAGTCGACAGGGGGCGCGGCTTTACAATGAGCAGTTCTTC.

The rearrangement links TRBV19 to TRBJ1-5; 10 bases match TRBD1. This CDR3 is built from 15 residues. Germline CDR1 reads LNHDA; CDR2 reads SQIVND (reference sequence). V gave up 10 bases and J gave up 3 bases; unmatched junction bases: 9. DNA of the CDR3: TGTGCCACTAACCCGGGACAGGGGTTCAATCAGCCCCAGCATTTT. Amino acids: CATNPGQGFNQPQHF.

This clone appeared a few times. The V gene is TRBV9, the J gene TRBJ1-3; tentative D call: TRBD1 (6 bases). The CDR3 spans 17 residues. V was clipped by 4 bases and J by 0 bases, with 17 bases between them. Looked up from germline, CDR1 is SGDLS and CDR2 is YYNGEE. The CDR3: CASSITGTPGSGNTIYF. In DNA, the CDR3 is TGTGCCAGCAGCATCACCGGGACACCCGGCTCTGGAAACACCATATATTTT.

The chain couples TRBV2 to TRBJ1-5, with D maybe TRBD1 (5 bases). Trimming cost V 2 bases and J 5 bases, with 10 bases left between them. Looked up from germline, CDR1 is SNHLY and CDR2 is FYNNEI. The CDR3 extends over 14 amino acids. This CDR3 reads CASSELIRDQPQHF. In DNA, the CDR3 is TGTGCCAGCAGTGAATTAATCAGGGATCAGCCCCAGCATTTT. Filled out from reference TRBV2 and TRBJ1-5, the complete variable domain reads EPEVTQTPSHQVTQMGQEVILRCVPISNHLYFYWYRQILGQKVEFLVSFYNNEISEKSEIFDDQFSVERPDGSNFTLKIRSTKLEDSAMYFCASSELIRDQPQHFGDGTRLSIL.

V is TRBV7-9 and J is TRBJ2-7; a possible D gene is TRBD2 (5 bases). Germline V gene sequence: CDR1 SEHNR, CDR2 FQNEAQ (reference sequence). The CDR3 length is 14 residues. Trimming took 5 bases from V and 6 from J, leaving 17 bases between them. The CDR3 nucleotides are TGTGCCAGCAGCCTTTTATCTGGACGGGGCGAGCAGTACTTC. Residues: CASSLLSGRGEQYF. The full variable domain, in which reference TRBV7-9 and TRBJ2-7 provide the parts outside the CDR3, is DTGVSQNPRHKITKRGQNVTFRCDPISEHNRLYWYRQTLGQGPEFLTYFQNEAQLEKSRLLSDRFSAERPKGSFSTLEIQRTEQGDSAMYLCASSLLSGRGEQYFGPGTRLTVT.

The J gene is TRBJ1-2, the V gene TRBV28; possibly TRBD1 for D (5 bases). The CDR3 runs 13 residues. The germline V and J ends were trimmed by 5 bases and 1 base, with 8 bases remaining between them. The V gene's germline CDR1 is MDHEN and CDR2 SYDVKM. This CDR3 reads CASSPGGNYGYTF. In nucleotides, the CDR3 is TGTGCCAGCAGTCCCGGGGGTAACTATGGCTACACCTTC.

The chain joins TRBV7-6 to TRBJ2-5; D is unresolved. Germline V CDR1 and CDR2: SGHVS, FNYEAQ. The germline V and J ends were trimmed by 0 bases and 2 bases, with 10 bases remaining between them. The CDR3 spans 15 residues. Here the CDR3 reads CASSLAHSQQETQYF. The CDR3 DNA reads TGTGCCAGCAGCTTAGCCCACAGCCAGCAAGAGACCCAGTACTTC.

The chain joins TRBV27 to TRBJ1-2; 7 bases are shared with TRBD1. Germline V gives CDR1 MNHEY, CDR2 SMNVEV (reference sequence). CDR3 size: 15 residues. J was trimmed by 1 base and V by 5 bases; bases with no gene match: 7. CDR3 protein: CASSKRDSFNYGYTF. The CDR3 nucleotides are TGTGCCAGCAGTAAACGGGACAGCTTTAACTATGGCTACACCTTC.

CDR3 in amino acids: CASSLDRGSYEQYF. The CDR3 bases are TGTGCCAGCAGCTTGGACAGGGGTTCCTACGAGCAGTACTTC. This chain connects TRBV5-5 to TRBJ2-7; TRBD1 agrees at 7 bases. V dropped 0 bases and J dropped 1; count of bases not matched to a gene: 1. The CDR3 is 14 residues long. CDR1 SGHKS and CDR2 YYEKEE come from the germline V gene (reference sequence).

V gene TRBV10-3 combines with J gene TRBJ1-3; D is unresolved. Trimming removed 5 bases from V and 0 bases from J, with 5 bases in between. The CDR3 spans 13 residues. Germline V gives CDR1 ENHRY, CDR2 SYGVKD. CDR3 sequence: CAISTSSGNTIYF. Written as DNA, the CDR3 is TGTGCCATCAGTACTAGCTCTGGAAACACCATATATTTT.

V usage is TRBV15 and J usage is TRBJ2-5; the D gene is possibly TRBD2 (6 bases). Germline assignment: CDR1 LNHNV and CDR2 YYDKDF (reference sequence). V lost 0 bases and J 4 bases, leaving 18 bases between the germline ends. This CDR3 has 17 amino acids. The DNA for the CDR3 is TGTGCCACCAGCAGAGATCCGACGGGGACTTTGGGAGAGACCCAGTACTTC. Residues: CATSRDPTGTLGETQYF.

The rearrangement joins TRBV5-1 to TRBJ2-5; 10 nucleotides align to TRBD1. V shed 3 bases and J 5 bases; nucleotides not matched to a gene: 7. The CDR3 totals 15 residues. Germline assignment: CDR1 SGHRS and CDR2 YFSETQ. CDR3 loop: CASSSGTGAGETQYF. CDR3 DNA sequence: TGCGCCAGCAGCTCAGGGACAGGGGCTGGGGAGACCCAGTACTTC. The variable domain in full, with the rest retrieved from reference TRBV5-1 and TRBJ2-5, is KAGVTQTPRYLIKTRGQQVTLSCSPISGHRSVSWYQQTPGQGLQFLFEYFSETQRNKGNFPGRFSGRQFSNSRSEMNVSTLELGDSALYLCASSSGTGAGETQYFGPGTRLLVL.

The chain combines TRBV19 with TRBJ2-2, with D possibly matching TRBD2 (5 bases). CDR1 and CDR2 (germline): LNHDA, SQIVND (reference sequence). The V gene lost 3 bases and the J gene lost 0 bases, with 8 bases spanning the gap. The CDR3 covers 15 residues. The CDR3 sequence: CASSISGSNTGELFF. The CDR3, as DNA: TGTGCCAGTAGTATTTCGGGGTCGAACACCGGGGAGCTGTTTTTT.

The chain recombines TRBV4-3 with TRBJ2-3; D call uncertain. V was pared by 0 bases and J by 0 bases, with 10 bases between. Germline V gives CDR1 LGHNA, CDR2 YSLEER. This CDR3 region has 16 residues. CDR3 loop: CASSQEPMMSTDTQYF. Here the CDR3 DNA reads TGCGCCAGCAGCCAAGAGCCTATGATGAGCACAGATACGCAGTATTTT.

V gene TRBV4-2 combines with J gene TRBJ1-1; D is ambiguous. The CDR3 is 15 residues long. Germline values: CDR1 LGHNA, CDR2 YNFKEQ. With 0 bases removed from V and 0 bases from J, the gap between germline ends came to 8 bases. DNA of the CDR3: TGTGCCAGCAGCCAAGAGCGGGGTGTGAACACTGAAGCTTTCTTT. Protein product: CASSQERGVNTEAFF.